The 24 T cell receptor beta chains below all came from one sample that was sequenced in a study of blood T cell repertoires in COVID-19. Some clones are missing from TCRdb's copy, which holds only in-frame ones; the method was immunoSEQ multiplex PCR. The data hold 40,000 to 55,000 clones, with approximately 90% observed a single time. Sequencing used peripheral blood. These receptors all come from a human donor in a cohort sampled during active COVID-19.

V and J are TRBV2 and TRBJ2-7, with TRBD1 identical over 8 bases. V trimming: 5 bases; J trimming: 4 bases; junction bases outside the gene matches: 4. This CDR3 region has 13 residues. Germline lookup yields CDR1 SNHLY and CDR2 FYNNEI. The CDR3 DNA reads TGTGCCAGCAGTTTGGACAGGGTATACGAGCAGTACTTC. Translated, it gives CASSLDRVYEQYF.

This clone was observed once. The chain couples TRBV5-4 to TRBJ1-5; 7 nucleotides align to TRBD1. Germline V gene lookup returns CDR1 SGHNT and CDR2 YYREEE (reference sequence). The CDR3 covers 16 residues. The junction had 12 bases not matched to a gene; V was cut back by 4 bases and J by 5 bases. This CDR3 reads CASSMGAGGVDQPQHF. The CDR3 DNA is TGTGCCAGCAGCATGGGGGCAGGGGGAGTAGATCAGCCCCAGCATTTT.

V usage is TRBV14 and J usage is TRBJ2-7, with D perhaps matching TRBD2 (5 bases). V dropped 2 bases and J dropped 3 bases, with 8 bases sitting between them. This CDR3 has 13 amino acids. CDR1 is SGHDN, CDR2 FVKESK, per germline. CDR3 loop: CASSQRLLYEQYF. CDR3 DNA sequence: TGTGCCAGCAGCCAAAGACTACTCTACGAGCAGTACTTC. Filled out from reference TRBV14 and TRBJ2-7, the complete variable domain reads EAGVTQFPSHSVIEKGQTVTLRCDPISGHDNLYWYRRVMGKEIKFLLHFVKESKQDESGMPNNRFLAERTGGTYSTLKVQPAELEDSGVYFCASSQRLLYEQYFGPGTRLTVT.

This rearrangement joins TRBV15 to TRBJ1-1; a weak D match, TRBD1 (5 bases). Germline V gene data show CDR1 as LNHNV and CDR2 as YYDKDF (reference sequence). The CDR3 covers 14 residues. V lost 1 base and J 7 bases, leaving 13 bases between the germline ends. CDR3 sequence: CATSRVPGGDEAFF. The CDR3 nucleotides are TGTGCCACCAGCAGAGTGCCCGGGGGGGATGAAGCTTTCTTT.

The CDR3 nucleotides read TGTGCCTGGAGTTACAGGGTACTAGGATATGGCTACACCTTC. Residues: CAWSYRVLGYGYTF. J is TRBJ1-2 and V is TRBV30; D is possibly TRBD1 (6 bases). The CDR3 spans 14 residues. The V and J ends lost 2 bases and 5 bases respectively, with 15 bases between them. CDR1 is GTSNPN and CDR2 is SVGIG in the germline V gene (reference sequence).

This clone has just one count. The gene calls are TRBV11-1 and TRBJ2-1; TRBD2 aligns across 8 bases. V was pared by 6 bases and J by 6 bases, with 10 bases of the junction left unmatched. Per germline, CDR1 SGHAT and CDR2 FQDESV (reference sequence). The CDR3 has 15 amino acids. The CDR3 DNA is TGTGCCAGCAGTCAGCGGGAGTGGGGCACCAATGAGCAGTTCTTC. Protein sequence: CASSQREWGTNEQFF.

The chain couples TRBV6-1 to TRBJ2-2; D is perhaps TRBD2 (6 bases). CDR3 length: 16 amino acids. Germline values: CDR1 MNHNS, CDR2 SASEGT. With 2 bases removed from V and 0 bases from J, the gap between germline ends came to 10 bases. CDR3 DNA sequence: TGTGCCAGCAGTGAACGGGGAGGAGCGAACACCGGGGAGCTGTTTTTT. Encoded protein: CASSERGGANTGELFF.

This chain uses TRBV7-8 with TRBJ1-2; tentatively, D is TRBD1 (5 bases). The V gene lost 7 bases and the J gene lost 3 bases, with 15 bases spanning the gap. From germline, CDR1 is SGHVS and CDR2 FQNEAQ. This CDR3 contains 14 residues. The CDR3 loop reads CASTREAGDYGYTF. The CDR3 nucleotides are TGTGCCAGCACCAGGGAAGCCGGCGACTATGGCTACACCTTC. Full variable domain (outside the CDR3, taken from reference TRBV7-8 and TRBJ1-2): GAGVSQSPRYKVAKRGQDVALRCDPISGHVSLFWYQQALGQGPEFLTYFQNEAQLDKSGLPSDRFFAERPEGSVSTLKIQRTQQEDSAVYLCASTREAGDYGYTFGSGTRLTVV.

J is TRBJ1-6 and V is TRBV6-1; the D gene is possibly TRBD1 (5 bases). The CDR3 covers 16 residues. V was shortened by 3 bases and J by 7 bases, with 16 bases between the two germline ends. Germline CDR1 is MNHNS and CDR2 is SASEGT. CDR3 loop: CASSDRRGGLNSPLHF. The CDR3, as DNA: TGTGCCAGCAGTGATAGGAGGGGAGGCTTGAATTCACCCCTCCACTTT.

The chain recombines TRBV19 with TRBJ1-5; 7 nucleotides match TRBD1. The CDR3 spans 17 residues. V lost 8 bases to trimming and J lost 0 bases; unmatched junction nucleotides: 13. The V gene's germline CDR1 is LNHDA and CDR2 SQIVND (reference sequence). The CDR3 bases are TGTGCCAGTGGACCGGGACAGATGCCCTTTAGCAATCAGCCCCAGCATTTT. Translating it yields CASGPGQMPFSNQPQHF.

V is TRBV11-2 and J is TRBJ1-3; no clear D gene. Germline V lookup: CDR1 SGHAT, CDR2 FQNNGV. V lost 2 bases and J 3 bases, leaving 8 bases between the germline ends. This CDR3 is built from 14 residues. This chain's CDR3 is CASSLWEYGNTIYF. CDR3 bases: TGTGCCAGCAGCTTATGGGAGTATGGAAACACCATATATTTT. The full variable domain, with the rest looked up from reference TRBV11-2 and TRBJ1-3, is EAGVAQSPRYKIIEKRQSVAFWCNPISGHATLYWYQQILGQGPKLLIQFQNNGVVDDSQLPKDRFSAERLKGVDSTLKIQPAKLEDSAVYLCASSLWEYGNTIYFGEGSWLTVV.

The V gene is TRBV28, the J gene TRBJ1-5; D gene unclear. Germline CDR1 is MDHEN and CDR2 is SYDVKM. V was pared by 3 bases and J by 11 bases, with 11 bases between. The CDR3 has 12 amino acids. The CDR3 protein is CASSLVRGSQHF. The CDR3 DNA follows: TGTGCCAGCAGTTTGGTGCGGGGATCCCAGCATTTT.

By its share, this clone is medium-sized (0.01 to 0.1%). The gene calls are TRBV13 and TRBJ1-1; D is possibly TRBD1 (6 bases). This CDR3 contains 16 residues. V lost 0 bases, J lost 7 bases, and 18 bases lay in between. Germline V gene sequence: CDR1 PRHDT, CDR2 FYEKMQ (reference sequence). The CDR3 reads CASSLGRGFSADEAFF. CDR3 in DNA: TGTGCCAGCAGCTTAGGCAGGGGATTTAGCGCCGATGAAGCTTTCTTT. Drawing the rest from reference TRBV13 and TRBJ1-1, the complete variable domain is AAGVIQSPRHLIKEKRETATLKCYPIPRHDTVYWYQQGPGQDPQFLISFYEKMQSDKGSIPDRFSAQQFSDYHSELNMSSLELGDSALYFCASSLGRGFSADEAFFGQGTRLTVV.

This chain uses TRBV7-9 with TRBJ2-1, with a weak D call TRBD1 (6 bases). The CDR3 consists of 14 residues. The germline V and J ends were trimmed by 4 bases and 4 bases, with 11 bases remaining between them. Per germline, CDR1 SEHNR and CDR2 FQNEAQ (reference sequence). The DNA for the CDR3 is TGTGCCAGCAGCTCTAGGACAGATTACAATGAGCAGTTCTTC. Protein sequence: CASSSRTDYNEQFF.

As regards this clone: Sequence at one end of the junction differs from germline and may be a read error. The rearrangement uses TRBV7-9 and TRBJ2-1; 7 bases line up with TRBD2. The CDR3 totals 14 residues. CDR1 SEHNR and CDR2 FQNEAQ come from the germline V gene (reference sequence). CDR3 coding DNA: TGTGCCGGCAGCCGGACTAGCTCCTACAATGAGCAGTTCTTC. Translated, it gives CAGSRTSSYNEQFF.

The chain has TRBV9 and TRBJ1-2; TRBD1 matches at 9 bases. Germline V lookup: CDR1 SGDLS, CDR2 YYNGEE. CDR3 length: 14 residues. V lost 0 bases to trimming and J lost 5 bases; unmatched junction nucleotides: 2. The CDR3 loop reads CASSVGTGEYGYTF. The CDR3 DNA follows: TGTGCCAGCAGCGTAGGGACAGGGGAGTATGGCTACACCTTC.

V usage is TRBV7-9 and J usage is TRBJ1-5; 10 nucleotides align to TRBD1. This CDR3 comprises 13 residues. CDR1 and CDR2 from the germline V gene are SEHNR and FQNEAQ (reference sequence). With 1 base clipped from V and 12 bases from J, the junction kept 3 bases outside the gene matches. CDR3 amino acids: CASSLVGTGVQHF. CDR3 in DNA: TGTGCCAGCAGCTTAGTAGGGACAGGGGTCCAGCATTTT.

The rearrangement links TRBV7-2 to TRBJ1-1, with 7 nucleotides matching TRBD1. The germline gives CDR1 SGHTA, CDR2 FQGNSA. V shed 5 bases and J 0 bases; nucleotides not matched to a gene: 6. This CDR3 is built from 15 residues. DNA for the CDR3: TGTGCCAGCAGCAGTCCGGGACAGATGAACACTGAAGCTTTCTTT. This encodes CASSSPGQMNTEAFF.

This clone was seen only a few times. The gene calls are TRBV2 and TRBJ2-7; tentatively, D is TRBD2 (5 bases). Germline CDR1 is SNHLY and CDR2 is FYNNEI. V gave up 3 bases and J gave up 3 bases, with 6 bases separating them. This CDR3 is built from 12 residues. CDR3 region: CASSDAGYEQYF. CDR3 coding DNA: TGTGCCAGCAGTGATGCGGGCTACGAGCAGTACTTC.

The chain employs TRBV9 and TRBJ2-7, with TRBD1 as a possible D gene (6 bases). Germline V lookup: CDR1 SGDLS, CDR2 YYNGEE. V lost 0 bases, J lost 0 bases, and 10 bases lay in between. The CDR3 runs 15 residues. The CDR3 spells CASSVGGQNSYEQYF. The CDR3 DNA reads as TGTGCCAGCAGCGTAGGCGGACAGAACTCCTACGAGCAGTACTTC.

The gene calls are TRBV12-3 or TRBV12-4 and TRBJ2-2; tentatively, D is TRBD1 (6 bases). V was shortened by 5 bases and J by 8 bases, with 9 bases between the two germline ends. The CDR3 covers 12 residues. The CDR3 sequence: CASSQGRGELFF. CDR3 nucleotide sequence: TGTGCCAGCAGTCAGGGGCGGGGGGAGCTGTTTTTT.

The chain links TRBV2 to TRBJ1-5, with 7 nucleotides matching TRBD1. Germline V gene lookup returns CDR1 SNHLY and CDR2 FYNNEI. V lost 9 bases to trimming and J lost 2 bases; unmatched junction nucleotides: 7. This CDR3 comprises 14 residues. The CDR3 sequence: CASGRDRGNQPQHF. CDR3 DNA sequence: TGTGCCAGTGGCCGAGACAGGGGCAATCAGCCCCAGCATTTT. Supplemented by reference TRBV2 and TRBJ1-5, the full variable domain reads EPEVTQTPSHQVTQMGQEVILRCVPISNHLYFYWYRQILGQKVEFLVSFYNNEISEKSEIFDDQFSVERPDGSNFTLKIRSTKLEDSAMYFCASGRDRGNQPQHFGDGTRLSIL.

CDR3 residues: CASSQEEVGSNEQFF. The CDR3 bases are TGTGCCAGCAGCCAAGAGGAGGTGGGATCGAATGAGCAGTTCTTC. The chain recombines TRBV4-2 with TRBJ2-1; TRBD2 might be the D (5 bases). The CDR3 is made up of 15 amino acids. The germline CDR1 and CDR2 sequences are LGHNA and YNFKEQ. Trimming shortened V by 0 bases and J by 7 bases, and 13 bases separated the two germline ends.

The chain couples TRBV4-2 to TRBJ2-3; D possibly corresponds to TRBD2 (5 bases). The CDR3 sequence is 12 residues long. CDR1 is LGHNA, CDR2 YNFKEQ, per germline. Deletions cut 4 bases from V and 8 bases from J, with 10 bases between. This CDR3 reads CASSPVAGTQYF. The CDR3 DNA sequence: TGTGCCAGCAGCCCGGTTGCGGGTACGCAGTATTTT.